This T cell receptor beta chain emerged from a study of human T cells and chemical hapten exposure. Via MiXCR, TCRdb re-called the RACE reads, giving one row per CDR3 protein. In the table there are 120,000 or so distinct CDR3 sequences, about 10% of which are singletons. The CDR3 totals 14 residues. V lost 1 base and J 7 bases, leaving 10 bases between the germline ends. Germline loops: CDR1 KGHDR, CDR2 SFDVKD. This clonotype was recorded at least ten times. Described time point: patch test 3, about 24 weeks after DPC sensitization. Treatment indicated: therapeutic diphenylcyclopropenone sensitization with weekly scalp DPC.

Sequencing was performed on whole blood, taken in connection with sensitization to the hapten diphenylcyclopropenone (DPC). This chain links TRBV24-1 with TRBJ2-1, with D tentatively TRBD2 (6 bases). The sequence derives from a woman in her fifties or sixties with alopecia areata. Some clones in this sample may be carry-over from other donors' samples. CDR3: CATSDFQEGNEQFF. CDR3 nucleotide sequence: TGTGCCACCAGTGATTTCCAGGAGGGGAATGAGCAGTTCTTC.